One sample yielded the 28 T cell receptor beta chains listed below, sequenced in a study of prognosis after radiotherapy for stage I lung cancer. Using two-round multiplex PCR, the authors amplified TCR beta CDR3 from genomic DNA. Round one of PCR was performed, and it used primers specific to each TRBV and TRBJ gene. TCRdb processed the multiplex PCR reads anew with MiXCR; each CDR3 protein has one entry. The table has about 59,000 distinct CDR3 sequences, approximately 25% seen once; the top ten hold less than 8%. The specimen was PBMCs, collected before or after stereotactic body radiation therapy (not recorded which). The receptors derive from a donor over 45 with non-small cell lung cancer.

With regard to this clonotype: This likely reflects a read error, since a far larger clone is one base away. The rearrangement uses TRBV6-4 and TRBJ2-2; tentative D call: TRBD2 (6 bases). This CDR3 has 15 amino acids. CDR1 MRHNA and CDR2 SNTAGT come from the germline V gene. Deletions cut 5 bases from V and 5 bases from J, with 15 bases between. CDR3 DNA: TGTGCCAGCAGTTACCAGGCCCGGGGGACCGGGGAGCTGTTTTTT. Translation gives CASSYQARGTGELFF.

Details on this clonotype: A much larger clone lies a single base off, so this may be a read error. This chain connects TRBV12-3 or TRBV12-4 to TRBJ2-3, with 10 bases aligning to TRBD2. The trim removed 5 bases at V and 8 bases at J, leaving 10 bases unmatched. This CDR3 comprises 15 residues. This CDR3 reads CASSLLAGDAGTQYF. The CDR3 coding sequence is TGTGCCAGCAGTCTTCTAGCGGGGGACGCAGGTACGCAGTATTTT.

This clonotype was found once. Relative to the germline gene, one junction end is altered; a read error may explain this. The chain has TRBV12-3 or TRBV12-4 and TRBJ1-5; the D is unclear. The length of the CDR3 is 15 residues. CDR3 region: CASSLKDPWGQPKHF. CDR3 sequence (DNA): TGTGCCAGCAGTTTAAAAGACCCATGGGGTCAGCCCAAGCATTTT.

For this clonotype: A much larger clone is a single base away; this may be a read error. The chain links TRBV30 to TRBJ1-1; no clear D. Germline V gene data show CDR1 as GTSNPN and CDR2 as SVGIG (reference sequence). Deletions cut 2 bases from V and 7 bases from J, with 14 bases between. The CDR3 has 13 amino acids. As DNA, the CDR3 is TGTGCCTGGAGTAAAAGTCTTGGTAGTGAAGCTTTCTTT. It encodes CAWSKSLGSEAFF.

The table lists this clonotype with many counts. The chain recombines TRBV20-1 with TRBJ2-5; 9 bases line up with TRBD2. This CDR3 has 15 residues. CDR1 is DFQATT and CDR2 is SNEGSKA in the germline V gene (reference sequence). V dropped 2 bases and J dropped 4; count of bases not matched to a gene: 8. The CDR3 here is CSARNSGGGGETQYF. The CDR3 region has the DNA TGCAGTGCTAGAAATAGCGGGGGAGGGGGAGAGACCCAGTACTTC.

This clonotype was observed many times. The chain joins TRBV20-1 to TRBJ1-1; D perhaps matches TRBD1 (6 bases). CDR3 size: 13 residues. Between the trimmed V and J ends, which lost 6 bases and 3 bases, there was a span of 14 bases. Germline V gene sequence: CDR1 DFQATT, CDR2 SNEGSKA (reference sequence). CDR3 protein: CSAVGGADTEAFF. The CDR3 nucleotides are TGCAGTGCGGTGGGGGGGGCGGACACTGAAGCTTTCTTT.

This clonotype was seen a single time. This chain uses TRBV12-3 or TRBV12-4 with TRBJ1-6; D ambiguous. The ends were cut back, 2 bases at V and 17 bases at J, with 16 bases in the middle. This CDR3 region has 13 residues. In DNA, the CDR3 is TGTGCCAGCAGTTTATCGGGAGTAGTAACCTTCCACTTT. It encodes CASSLSGVVTFHF.

The table lists this clonotype with a few counts. It is likely a read error: a sequence one base away is far more abundant. This chain uses TRBV6-1 with TRBJ2-1; D uncertain. The V and J ends lost 3 bases and 5 bases respectively, with 8 bases between them. The CDR3 covers 13 residues. CDR1 and CDR2 (germline): MNHNS, SASEGT. The CDR3 loop is CASSEGWNNEQFF. The CDR3 DNA reads as TGTGCCAGCAGTGAGGGATGGAACAATGAGCAGTTCTTC.

This clonotype was counted ten times or more. V usage is TRBV6-1 and J usage is TRBJ1-5; D possibly corresponds to TRBD1 (6 bases). Between the trimmed V and J ends, which lost 8 bases and 7 bases, there was a span of 24 bases. The CDR3 is 16 amino acids. CDR1 MNHNS and CDR2 SASEGT come from the germline V gene. The CDR3 protein is CASATQRGGSFQPQHF. As DNA, the CDR3 is TGTGCCAGCGCAACTCAACGAGGGGGGTCTTTCCAGCCCCAGCATTTT.

This clonotype has at least ten counts. A much larger clone differs from this one at a single base, so this may be a read error. This chain joins TRBV20-1 and TRBJ1-2; 7 bases are a match to TRBD1. Unmatched junction bases numbered 9, after V lost 4 bases and J lost 7 bases. From germline, CDR1 is DFQATT and CDR2 SNEGSKA (reference sequence). This CDR3 has 13 amino acids. Here the CDR3 reads CSATMTQGSGYTF. CDR3 bases: TGCAGTGCTACCATGACACAGGGGTCTGGCTACACCTTC.

Turning to this clonotype: This sequence may be a read error, since a much larger clone differs from it by one base. The V and J genes are TRBV9 and TRBJ2-3; maybe TRBD2 (6 bases). This CDR3 comprises 17 residues. Trimming removed 4 bases from V and 0 bases from J, with 18 bases in between. Germline V CDR1 and CDR2: SGDLS, YYNGEE. CDR3 region: CASSWGVGSPSTDTQYF. CDR3 DNA sequence: TGTGCCAGCAGCTGGGGGGTAGGTTCCCCTAGCACAGATACGCAGTATTTT.

The chain couples TRBV3-2 to TRBJ1-3; TRBD1 was called by the table and not checked on the DNA. TRBV3-2 is termed a pseudogene. The CDR3 is 17 residues long. The CDR3 reads CASSQVPSDRCEKHHIF. The DNA of the CDR3 is TGTGCCAGCAGCCAAGTCCCCTCTGACAGGTGTGAGAAACACCATATATTT.

A note on this clonotype: This sequence may be a read error, since a much larger clone differs from it by one base. The chain joins TRBV29-1 to TRBJ1-1; TRBD1 agrees at 7 bases. Germline CDR1 and CDR2: SQVTM and ANQGSEA. The CDR3 covers 13 residues. After removal of 3 bases from V and 0 bases from J, the junction contained 1 base not matched to a gene. The DNA of the CDR3 is TGCAGCGTTGAGGGACAGTTGAACACTGAAGCTTTCTTT. Translation gives CSVEGQLNTEAFF.

Ten or more counts support this clonotype. The chain combines TRBV12-3 or TRBV12-4 with TRBJ2-7; no clear D gene. This CDR3 has 14 amino acids. The ends were cut back, 1 base at V and 0 bases at J, with 7 bases in the middle. The CDR3 loop is CASSLGIDSYEQYF. For the CDR3, the DNA is TGTGCCAGCAGTTTAGGGATCGACTCCTACGAGCAGTACTTC.

This clonotype showed up many times. The chain joins TRBV9 to TRBJ1-2; D remains ambiguous. With 0 bases removed from V and 0 bases from J, the gap between germline ends came to 9 bases. The CDR3 is made up of 15 amino acids. Germline CDR1 and CDR2: SGDLS and YYNGEE. CDR3 nucleotide sequence: TGTGCCAGCAGCGTAGTCCAAACACCTAACTATGGCTACACCTTC. This encodes CASSVVQTPNYGYTF.

There are many counts of this clonotype. The gene calls are TRBV5-1 and TRBJ2-5; TRBD2 might be the D (5 bases). The CDR3 consists of 15 residues. Germline CDR1 reads SGHRS; CDR2 reads YFSETQ. Trimming removed 4 bases from V and 5 bases from J, with 18 bases in between. CDR3 nucleotide sequence: TGCGCCAGCAGCGCCGGCGGGCGTTCGGGGGAGACCCAGTACTTC. The encoded protein is CASSAGGRSGETQYF. Full variable domain (rest looked up from reference TRBV5-1 and TRBJ2-5): KAGVTQTPRYLIKTRGQQVTLSCSPISGHRSVSWYQQTPGQGLQFLFEYFSETQRNKGNFPGRFSGRQFSNSRSEMNVSTLELGDSALYLCASSAGGRSGETQYFGPGTRLLVL.

In regard to this clonotype: One end of the junction is discordant with germline, which a read error may explain. CDR3 protein: CACSSGQGAGAGELFF. The DNA for the CDR3 is TGTGCCTGCAGTTCCGGACAGGGGGCGGGAGCCGGTGAGCTGTTTTTT. The chain links TRBV6-9 to TRBJ2-2; 11 nucleotides agree with TRBD1. This CDR3 comprises 16 residues. Germline V lookup: CDR1 MNHGY, CDR2 SVAAGI.

On this clonotype: Since a far larger clone is one base different, this is likely a read error. The chain employs TRBV6-4 and TRBJ1-5, with D possibly matching TRBD1 (5 bases). Germline CDR1 and CDR2: MRHNA and SNTAGT. The CDR3 covers 15 residues. V was shortened by 5 bases and J by 8 bases, with 19 bases between the two germline ends. The CDR3 loop reads CASSYPGKGNKPQHF. Here the CDR3 DNA reads TGTGCCAGCAGTTATCCGGGGAAGGGGAATAAGCCCCAGCATTTT.

CDR3 bases: TGTGCCAGCAGCTTAGCGGGGGTAGAGACCCAGTACTTC. It specifies CASSLAGVETQYF. This rearrangement joins TRBV7-2 to TRBJ2-5; perhaps D is TRBD1 or TRBD2 (5 bases each). The CDR3 has 13 residues. The germline V gene has CDR1 SGHTA and CDR2 FQGNSA. Trimming left V 0 bases short and J 4 bases short, with 6 bases between.

Ten or more counts support this clonotype. V is TRBV3-1 and J is TRBJ2-3; D may be TRBD1 (5 bases). V gave up 4 bases and J gave up 2 bases, with 10 bases separating them. This CDR3 has 14 residues. Germline V CDR1 and CDR2: LGHDT, YNNKEL (reference sequence). The CDR3 loop is CASSRQGFTDTQYF. The CDR3 DNA sequence: TGTGCCAGCAGCCGTCAGGGCTTCACAGATACGCAGTATTTT.

The genes are TRBV4-1 and TRBJ2-3; the D is unclear. Germline CDR1 and CDR2: MGHRA and YSYEKL. V lost 3 bases to trimming and J lost 8 bases, with 9 bases between them. The CDR3 is 12 amino acids. The CDR3 region has the DNA TGCGCCAGCAGCCATATAGAAAGTACGCAGTATTTT. Translation: CASSHIESTQYF.

Ten or more counts support this clonotype. The V gene is TRBV19, the J gene TRBJ1-5, with D possibly being TRBD1 (5 bases). This CDR3 spans 16 amino acids. From germline, CDR1 is LNHDA and CDR2 SQIVND (reference sequence). The germline V and J ends were trimmed by 7 bases and 6 bases, with 22 bases remaining between them. CDR3 bases: TGTGCCAGTACTAGTATCGGGGGGGGGAATGGTCAGCCCCAGCATTTT. It specifies CASTSIGGGNGQPQHF.

This clonotype was seen ten or more times. V is TRBV6-2 or TRBV6-3 and J is TRBJ2-5, with D possibly matching TRBD2 (7 bases). This CDR3 is 15 amino acids long. V was shortened by 5 bases and J by 4 bases, with 17 bases between the two germline ends. CDR1 MNHEY and CDR2 SVGEGT come from the germline V gene. The CDR3 nucleotides read TGTGCCAGCAGTGAGGGGGGGACCGTCAGAGAGACCCAGTACTTC. Amino acid sequence: CASSEGGTVRETQYF.

Many counts were recorded for this clonotype. The gene calls are TRBV7-2 and TRBJ2-7; either TRBD1 or TRBD2 may supply D (5 bases each). Deletions cut 2 bases from V and 7 bases from J, with 9 bases between. The CDR3 extends over 12 amino acids. Germline CDR1 and CDR2: SGHTA and FQGNSA. DNA of the CDR3: TGTGCCAGCAGCTTACTGGGGGTAGAGCAGTACTTC. The encoded protein is CASSLLGVEQYF.

With regard to this clonotype: Its ends do not fully match the called genes, so a read error is possible. The DNA of the CDR3 is TGTGCCATTAGTGCCCCCGGGACAGGGGAAATTGGCTACACCTTC. This encodes CAISAPGTGEIGYTF. The rearrangement links TRBV19 to TRBJ1-2; 10 nucleotides align to TRBD1. Germline CDR1 and CDR2: LNHDA and SQIVND (reference sequence). The CDR3 is 15 amino acids.

This clonotype was counted at least ten times. The J gene is TRBJ2-1, the V gene TRBV7-9, with D tentatively TRBD1 or TRBD2 (7 bases each). Trimming removed 6 bases at V and 7 bases at J, with 22 bases between. Germline V gene lookup returns CDR1 SEHNR and CDR2 FQNEAQ (reference sequence). CDR3 length: 16 amino acids. CDR3 nucleotides: TGTGCCAGCAGGGAACAGGGGAGACTAGCTTGGAATGAGCAGTTCTTC. Amino acid sequence: CASREQGRLAWNEQFF.

This clonotype was recorded at least ten times. The rearrangement links TRBV6-1 to TRBJ1-5, with no clear D. V shed 6 bases and J shed 5 bases, with 8 bases lying between them. The CDR3 contains 12 residues. Germline values: CDR1 MNHNS, CDR2 SASEGT. The CDR3 is CASRDGYQPQHF. CDR3 DNA sequence: TGTGCCAGCAGGGATGGATATCAGCCCCAGCATTTT.

This clonotype was counted many times. CDR3 sequence: CAWSVQGNTIYF. The CDR3 coding sequence is TGTGCCTGGAGTGTACAGGGCAACACCATATATTTT. The V gene is TRBV30, the J gene TRBJ1-3, with a weak D call TRBD1 (6 bases). V gave up 0 bases and J gave up 7 bases, with 7 bases separating them. CDR1 is GTSNPN and CDR2 is SVGIG in the germline V gene (reference sequence). The CDR3 contains 12 residues.